These 22 T cell receptor beta chains share one sample of origin, sequenced in a study of CD8+ T cells in alopecia areata. Treatment in this sample: oral pan-JAK inhibitor, 5-10 mg twice daily. Once RNA had been extracted, it was reverse transcribed into cDNA to act as the sequencing template. Data came from immunoSEQ multiplex PCR; TCRdb stores just in-frame clones and leaves some out. The sample lists about 190,000 clones, 64% occurring once. The sample in question was CD4+ T cells sorted from blood, obtained at week 4, from a patient treated with tofacitinib. The source is a human donor with alopecia areata.

The chain links TRBV28 to TRBJ1-5, with a possible D match to TRBD1 (5 bases). V lost 4 bases to trimming and J lost 7 bases, with 17 bases between them. This CDR3 spans 15 amino acids. In germline, CDR1 is MDHEN, CDR2 SYDVKM. This CDR3 reads CASSSPGRSGQPQHF. CDR3 DNA sequence: TGTGCCAGCAGTTCACCAGGGAGATCTGGGCAGCCCCAGCATTTT.

This clone was observed a few times. The rearrangement joins TRBV7-2 to TRBJ2-5; D is unresolved. CDR3 length equals 13 residues. Between the trimmed V and J ends, which lost 2 bases and 4 bases, there was a span of 8 bases. Germline CDR1 and CDR2: SGHTA and FQGNSA. The CDR3 loop is CASSLSFRETQYF. CDR3 nucleotides: TGTGCCAGCAGCTTAAGCTTCAGAGAGACCCAGTACTTC.

The rearrangement uses TRBV6-5 and TRBJ1-5; TRBD1 matches at 10 bases. The germline V gene encodes CDR1 MNHEY and CDR2 SVGAGI. Trimming cost V 6 bases and J 7 bases; bases outside gene matches: 9. This CDR3 spans 15 amino acids. The CDR3 here is CASSQTGGRGQPQHF. In DNA form, the CDR3 reads TGTGCCAGCAGCCAGACAGGGGGCAGGGGGCAGCCCCAGCATTTT.

This chain uses TRBV7-8 with TRBJ2-7; 11 bases map to TRBD1. Germline V CDR1 and CDR2: SGHVS, FQNEAQ. J lost 6 bases, V lost 0 bases, and 10 bases had no gene match. The CDR3 is made up of 17 amino acids. In nucleotides, the CDR3 is TGTGCCAGCAGCTTAGCGTTAGCGGGACAGGGGGAATCCGAGCAGTACTTC. Translated, it gives CASSLALAGQGESEQYF. Variable domain in full (rest from reference TRBV7-8 and TRBJ2-7): GAGVSQSPRYKVAKRGQDVALRCDPISGHVSLFWYQQALGQGPEFLTYFQNEAQLDKSGLPSDRFFAERPEGSVSTLKIQRTQQEDSAVYLCASSLALAGQGESEQYFGPGTRLTVT.

The chain joins TRBV23-1 to TRBJ1-5; TRBD1 agrees at 11 bases. TRBV23-1 is an ORF, and what it does is uncertain. V was clipped by 4 bases and J by 2 bases; unmatched bases: 10. The CDR3 contains 18 residues. CDR3 residues: CASSPPGQGGLCNQPQHF. In nucleotides, the CDR3 is TGCGCCAGCAGTCCTCCGGGACAGGGGGGGTTATGCAATCAGCCCCAGCATTTT.

The chain carries TRBV30 and TRBJ2-5; tentatively, D is TRBD2 (6 bases). Trimming took 3 bases from V and 5 from J, leaving 22 bases between them. CDR3 length: 16 residues. Germline CDR1 GTSNPN, CDR2 SVGIG (reference sequence). CDR3 sequence reads: CAWSPGLSGPKETQYF. The CDR3, as DNA: TGTGCCTGGAGCCCGGGACTCTCCGGCCCCAAGGAGACCCAGTACTTC.

The chain recombines TRBV11-2 with TRBJ1-1, with D possibly matching TRBD1 (5 bases). Germline CDR1 and CDR2: SGHAT and FQNNGV. The length of the CDR3 is 16 residues. V was cut by 6 bases and J by 4 bases, with 21 bases left in between. The CDR3 here is CASRSSGTTRGTEAFF. CDR3 nucleotide sequence: TGTGCCAGCAGGTCGTCCGGCACCACGAGGGGCACTGAAGCTTTCTTT.

The count of this clone is one. J is TRBJ1-2 and V is TRBV30; no clear D. V lost 4 bases and J lost 6, with 9 bases in between. The CDR3 totals 11 residues. CDR1 and CDR2 (germline): GTSNPN, SVGIG (reference sequence). The CDR3, as DNA: TGTGCCTGGACAGGCCTGGATGGCTACACCTTC. Amino acids: CAWTGLDGYTF.

The chain has TRBV27 and TRBJ2-4, with unresolved D. Trimming took 8 bases from V and 2 from J, leaving 7 bases between them. The length of the CDR3 is 12 residues. The germline gives CDR1 MNHEY, CDR2 SMNVEV (reference sequence). This CDR3 reads CASGPSKNIQYF. The CDR3 DNA sequence: TGTGCCAGCGGACCTTCCAAAAACATTCAGTACTTC.

The table lists this clone with a few counts. The chain uses TRBV11-2 and TRBJ2-5; 8 positions match TRBD2. CDR1 is SGHAT and CDR2 is FQNNGV in the germline V gene. The CDR3 totals 17 residues. Germline trimming cut 1 base from V and 1 base from J; bases unmatched to any gene: 8. The CDR3 here is CASSLGPAGVTQETQYF. As DNA, the CDR3 is TGTGCCAGCAGCTTAGGCCCAGCGGGGGTCACCCAAGAGACCCAGTACTTC.

This clone appeared once. The chain has TRBV7-8 and TRBJ1-6, with a weak D call TRBD1 (6 bases). The V and J ends lost 4 bases and 6 bases respectively, with 13 bases between them. The germline V gene encodes CDR1 SGHVS and CDR2 FQNEAQ. The CDR3 loop spans 15 amino acids. The CDR3: CASSSRGGSNSPLHF. The CDR3 DNA reads as TGTGCCAGCAGCTCAAGAGGGGGGAGTAATTCACCCCTCCACTTT.

The chain employs TRBV15 and TRBJ1-1; D may be TRBD1 (5 bases). CDR1 is LNHNV and CDR2 is YYDKDF in the germline V gene (reference sequence). The CDR3 runs 15 residues. The V and J ends lost 5 bases and 0 bases respectively, with 13 bases between them. This CDR3 reads CATSRSRELNTEAFF. The CDR3 nucleotides read TGTGCCACCAGCCGTTCCAGGGAGCTGAACACTGAAGCTTTCTTT.

Only a few counts were recorded for this clone. The chain combines TRBV7-2 with TRBJ1-6, with D possibly TRBD1 on 5 matching bases. Germline CDR1 and CDR2: SGHTA and FQGNSA. Trimming removed 2 bases from V and 11 bases from J, with 10 bases in between. The CDR3 is made up of 13 amino acids. The CDR3 DNA is TGTGCCAGCAGCTTACAGGGTGGGGCACCCCTCCACTTT. It codes for CASSLQGGAPLHF.

The rearrangement joins TRBV5-1 to TRBJ2-7; no reliable D call. The CDR3 spans 15 residues. Trimming stripped 0 bases from V and 2 bases from J, with 12 bases between. Germline loops: CDR1 SGHRS, CDR2 YFSETQ. The CDR3 is CASSLAVGQTYEQYF. In nucleotides, the CDR3 is TGCGCCAGCAGCTTGGCCGTCGGGCAGACCTACGAGCAGTACTTC.

The rearrangement joins TRBV29-1 to TRBJ2-5; D may be TRBD1 or TRBD2 (5 bases each). Germline V gene lookup returns CDR1 SQVTM and CDR2 ANQGSEA. With 5 bases removed from V and 3 bases from J, the gap between germline ends came to 10 bases. The CDR3 is 12 residues long. CDR3 amino acids: CSVHRGEETQYF. In nucleotides, the CDR3 is TGCAGCGTTCACCGAGGGGAAGAGACCCAGTACTTC.

This clone has just one count. V usage is TRBV7-2 and J usage is TRBJ1-5; the D gene is possibly TRBD1 (5 bases). From germline, CDR1 is SGHTA and CDR2 FQGNSA. V was clipped by 5 bases and J by 9 bases, with 17 bases between them. The CDR3 has 14 residues. The CDR3 protein is CASSPRQGITPQHF. CDR3 coding DNA: TGTGCCAGCAGCCCCCGCCAGGGCATCACGCCCCAGCATTTT.

Concerning this clone: Its ends do not fully match the called genes, so a read error is possible. V and J are TRBV4-3 and TRBJ2-5, with TRBD2 matching over 10 bases. Germline V gene sequence: CDR1 LGHNA, CDR2 YSLEER. CDR3 length equals 16 residues. CDR3 sequence (DNA): TGCGCCAGCGGCCAAGCTCCCCTAGCGGGGGAAGAGACCCAGTACTTC. It specifies CASGQAPLAGEETQYF.

The rearrangement joins TRBV28 to TRBJ2-5; 11 bases fit TRBD2. The trim removed 5 bases at V and 2 bases at J, leaving 1 base unmatched. Germline V gene lookup returns CDR1 MDHEN and CDR2 SYDVKM. The CDR3 sequence is 14 residues long. This CDR3 is CASSPSGGQETQYF. The DNA of the CDR3 is TGTGCCAGCAGTCCTAGCGGGGGGCAAGAGACCCAGTACTTC.

The chain is built from TRBV29-1 and TRBJ2-3; no clear D. The germline CDR1 and CDR2 sequences are SQVTM and ANQGSEA. V shed 5 bases and J shed 2 bases, with 14 bases lying between them. CDR3 size: 14 residues. The CDR3 sequence: CSVYPLLNTDTQYF. CDR3 bases: TGCAGCGTTTATCCCCTATTAAACACAGATACGCAGTATTTT.

V gene TRBV27 combines with J gene TRBJ1-2, with 7 bases that match TRBD1. CDR3 size: 13 residues. The junction had 7 bases not matched to a gene; V was cut back by 5 bases and J by 7 bases. CDR1 MNHEY and CDR2 SMNVEV come from the germline V gene (reference sequence). CDR3 residues: CASSPGTEGGYTF. CDR3 nucleotides: TGTGCCAGCAGTCCCGGGACAGAGGGTGGCTACACCTTC.

The chain couples TRBV5-6 to TRBJ2-1, with 8 bases that match TRBD2. The CDR3 runs 16 residues. Germline values: CDR1 SGHDT, CDR2 YYEEEE. J lost 4 bases, V lost 4 bases, and 10 bases had no gene match. The CDR3 DNA reads as TGTGCCAGCAGCGTCCCGGGACTAGGGCTTTACAATGAGCAGTTCTTC. This sequence encodes CASSVPGLGLYNEQFF. The full variable domain, completed using reference TRBV5-6 and TRBJ2-1, is DAGVTQSPTHLIKTRGQQVTLRCSPKSGHDTVSWYQQALGQGPQFIFQYYEEEERQRGNFPDRFSGHQFPNYSSELNVNALLLGDSALYLCASSVPGLGLYNEQFFGPGTRLTVL.

The V gene is TRBV6-1, the J gene TRBJ2-1, with D perhaps given as TRBD1 or TRBD2 (5 bases each). The germline CDR1 and CDR2 sequences are MNHNS and SASEGT. The CDR3 runs 17 residues. Trimming removed 3 bases at V and 4 bases at J, with 19 bases between. This chain's CDR3 is CASSDVAGSNFYNEQFF. CDR3 nucleotides: TGTGCCAGCAGTGACGTGGCAGGGAGTAACTTTTACAATGAGCAGTTCTTC.